The 22 T cell receptor beta chains below come from one sample, sequenced in a study of immunodeficiency. Produced via immunoSEQ multiplex PCR; TCRdb's table is partial and in-frame only. The sample holds about 1,400 clones; more than 90% are singletons and the top ten take around 1.2%. Input material: CD4+ T cells from blood. The receptors originated from a girl aged 2-10 years.

The chain carries TRBV19 and TRBJ2-7; 10 bases map to TRBD1. V dropped 6 bases and J dropped 5; count of bases not matched to a gene: 4. Per the germline V gene, CDR1 is LNHDA and CDR2 is SQIVND (reference sequence). The CDR3 has 13 amino acids. CDR3 in amino acids: CASRGQGIHEQYF. CDR3 bases: TGTGCCAGTAGGGGACAGGGGATCCACGAGCAGTACTTC.

V gene TRBV13 combines with J gene TRBJ2-3; D might be TRBD1 (5 bases). Germline lookup yields CDR1 PRHDT and CDR2 FYEKMQ (reference sequence). The V and J ends lost 10 bases and 4 bases respectively, with 21 bases between them. This CDR3 spans 15 amino acids. The DNA of the CDR3 is TGTGCCACAAACCTCGCGCAAAGGGGTGCAGATACGCAGTATTTT. Protein: CATNLAQRGADTQYF.

The rearrangement links TRBV2 to TRBJ1-5; 7 bases map to TRBD1. V lost 3 bases, J lost 1 base, and 3 bases stayed unmatched. Germline loops: CDR1 SNHLY, CDR2 FYNNEI. This CDR3 comprises 15 residues. The DNA of the CDR3 is TGTGCCAGCAGTGATCGACAGGGAAGCAATCAGCCCCAGCATTTT. It specifies CASSDRQGSNQPQHF.

This sequence joins TRBV7-2 and TRBJ1-1; D not certain. V shed 1 base and J shed 6 bases, with 12 bases lying between them. CDR1 and CDR2 (germline): SGHTA, FQGNSA. This CDR3 region has 14 residues. CDR3 residues: CASSLDHGGAEAFF. DNA for the CDR3: TGTGCCAGCAGCTTAGATCATGGCGGCGCTGAAGCTTTCTTT.

V and J are TRBV4-2 and TRBJ1-2; D is unclear. Trimming stripped 0 bases from V and 8 bases from J, with 10 bases between. CDR1 LGHNA and CDR2 YNFKEQ come from the germline V gene. CDR3 length equals 13 residues. DNA of the CDR3: TGTGCCAGCAGCCAAGAACTTTCCGGAGGCTACACCTTC. It is translated as CASSQELSGGYTF.

The chain recombines TRBV20-1 with TRBJ1-2; possible D gene TRBD1, 5 bases. V was clipped by 3 bases and J by 10 bases, with 18 bases between them. CDR1 and CDR2 from the germline V gene are DFQATT and SNEGSKA (reference sequence). The CDR3 is 13 amino acids. The CDR3 reads CSASEGQDISYTF. The DNA for the CDR3 is TGCAGTGCTAGTGAAGGTCAGGACATCTCCTACACCTTC.

The V call is TRBV6-6, the J call TRBJ2-4, with TRBD1 matching 11 bases. V gave up 8 bases and J gave up 3 bases; unmatched junction bases: 3. CDR3 length: 14 amino acids. Germline CDR1 MNHNY, CDR2 SVGAGI (reference sequence). The CDR3 spells CASAGTGGKNIQYF. The CDR3 DNA follows: TGTGCCAGCGCCGGGACAGGGGGCAAAAACATTCAGTACTTC.

CDR3 loop: CASERGPNTEAFF. Here the CDR3 DNA reads TGTGCCAGCGAGAGGGGACCGAACACTGAAGCTTTCTTT. J is TRBJ1-1 and V is TRBV6-5, with D possibly TRBD1 on 5 matching bases. Germline CDR1 reads MNHEY; CDR2 reads SVGAGI. This CDR3 spans 13 amino acids. Trimming took off 8 bases at V and 1 base at J, with 11 bases between the two ends.

CDR3 sequence reads: CASNSPYNEQFF. The CDR3 DNA is TGTGCCAGCAACTCACCCTACAATGAGCAGTTCTTC. The chain combines TRBV28 with TRBJ2-1; the D is unclear. The CDR3 has 12 residues. Trimming shortened V by 7 bases and J by 2 bases, and 6 bases separated the two germline ends. Germline assignment: CDR1 MDHEN and CDR2 SYDVKM.

J is TRBJ2-5 and V is TRBV7-6; 12 bases align to TRBD2. Germline trimming cut 5 bases from V and 5 bases from J; bases unmatched to any gene: 9. From germline, CDR1 is SGHVS and CDR2 FNYEAQ. The CDR3 length is 16 residues. The CDR3: CASSPRLAGDGETQYF. The CDR3 DNA follows: TGTGCCAGCAGCCCCCGACTAGCGGGAGATGGGGAGACCCAGTACTTC.

The rearrangement links TRBV12-3 or TRBV12-4 to TRBJ2-7, with D possibly matching TRBD2 (5 bases). V lost 8 bases and J lost 3, with 11 bases in between. This CDR3 is built from 12 residues. Here the CDR3 DNA reads TGTGCCAGCTCCCGCAGCGGCTACGAGCAGTACTTC. Residues: CASSRSGYEQYF.

The V call is TRBV15, the J call TRBJ2-3, with TRBD1 as a possible D gene (6 bases). Germline loops: CDR1 LNHNV, CDR2 YYDKDF (reference sequence). This CDR3 region has 17 residues. V was shortened by 1 base and J by 3 bases, with 17 bases between the two germline ends. DNA of the CDR3: TGTGCCACCAGCAGAGTCAGTACAGGGTTCGGGACAGATACGCAGTATTTT. This codes for CATSRVSTGFGTDTQYF.

The gene calls are TRBV20-1 and TRBJ2-5, with unresolved D. The CDR3 covers 13 residues. CDR1 is DFQATT, CDR2 SNEGSKA, per germline (reference sequence). Trimming removed 3 bases at V and 0 bases at J, with 8 bases between. The CDR3 DNA reads as TGCAGTGCTAGTGACAACTACCAAGAGACCCAGTACTTC. Protein product: CSASDNYQETQYF.

The chain couples TRBV9 to TRBJ2-7; D is unresolved. CDR3 size: 13 residues. Per the germline V gene, CDR1 is SGDLS and CDR2 is YYNGEE. Trimming stripped 3 bases from V and 2 bases from J, with 9 bases between. CDR3 DNA: TGTGCCAGCAGCGGACATCCTGCCTACGAGCAGTACTTC. Its translation is CASSGHPAYEQYF.

The genes are TRBV13 and TRBJ2-7; D is unclear. The CDR3 is 14 residues long. The V gene's germline CDR1 is PRHDT and CDR2 FYEKMQ (reference sequence). V was pared by 6 bases and J by 0 bases, with 12 bases between. The CDR3 DNA is TGTGCCAGCAGGTCCCTTGGGTCCTCCTACGAGCAGTACTTC. It specifies CASRSLGSSYEQYF.

The gene calls are TRBV5-1 and TRBJ2-5, with 11 bases lining up with TRBD2. Germline loops: CDR1 SGHRS, CDR2 YFSETQ. Losses at the gene ends were 2 bases for V and 4 bases for J; bases not matched to a gene: 4. The CDR3 runs to 15 residues. The CDR3 loop reads CASSFASGRRETQYF. For the CDR3, the DNA is TGCGCCAGCAGCTTTGCTAGCGGGAGGAGAGAGACCCAGTACTTC.

V usage is TRBV6-5 and J usage is TRBJ2-7; D is possibly TRBD2 (6 bases). Germline V gene sequence: CDR1 MNHEY, CDR2 SVGAGI. V was trimmed by 6 bases and J by 0 bases, leaving 15 bases between them. CDR3 size: 15 residues. CDR3 DNA sequence: TGTGCCAGCAGACCCAGACTAGGCAGCTCCTACGAGCAGTACTTC. Protein: CASRPRLGSSYEQYF.

The rearrangement uses TRBV11-3 and TRBJ1-1; D is perhaps TRBD1 (5 bases). Trimming left V 0 bases short and J 0 bases short, with 11 bases between. The germline gives CDR1 SGHNT, CDR2 YENEEA. The CDR3 has 16 amino acids. CDR3 in DNA: TGTGCCAGCAGCTTAGATCGGGGCAGGGTGAACACTGAAGCTTTCTTT. Amino acid sequence: CASSLDRGRVNTEAFF.

V gene TRBV18 combines with J gene TRBJ2-5; D is uncertain. The germline V gene encodes CDR1 KGHSH and CDR2 LQKENI. This CDR3 comprises 11 residues. V shed 1 base and J shed 4 bases, with 1 base lying between them. Here the CDR3 DNA reads TGTGCCAGCTCACCACGAGAGACCCAGTACTTC. Translating it yields CASSPRETQYF.

The V and J genes are TRBV6-5 and TRBJ1-5; weak D call: TRBD1 (5 bases). This CDR3 spans 15 amino acids. Trimming left V 4 bases short and J 3 bases short, with 13 bases between. Germline CDR1 reads MNHEY; CDR2 reads SVGAGI. The CDR3 spells CASSFYGTLNQPQHF. Here the CDR3 DNA reads TGTGCCAGCAGTTTTTACGGGACCCTCAATCAGCCCCAGCATTTT.

This chain links TRBV5-1 with TRBJ1-5, with D perhaps TRBD1 (5 bases). CDR3 size: 14 residues. V dropped 0 bases and J dropped 3 bases, with 7 bases sitting between them. Germline V gene lookup returns CDR1 SGHRS and CDR2 YFSETQ. Written as DNA, the CDR3 is TGCGCCAGCAGCTTGGGACAGCTCAATCAGCCCCAGCATTTT. Amino acid sequence: CASSLGQLNQPQHF.

This rearrangement joins TRBV25-1 to TRBJ2-7, with D perhaps TRBD1 or TRBD2 (5 bases each). V was clipped by 3 bases and J by 2 bases, with 11 bases between them. Germline V gene lookup returns CDR1 MGHDK and CDR2 SYGVNS. The CDR3 is made up of 14 amino acids. The CDR3 bases are TGTGCCAGCAGTGACCGGGACGTACCCTACGAGCAGTACTTC. Its protein is CASSDRDVPYEQYF.